The 30 T cell receptor beta chains given below trace back to one sample, sequenced in a study of T cells in Graves' hyperthyroidism and ophthalmopathy. RNA transcripts gave rise to amplified TCR beta CDR3 regions. The HTBI primer set was used in a first-round RT-PCR of the TCR CDR3. TCRdb re-called the multiplex PCR reads through MiXCR, storing one row per CDR3 protein. This repertoire shows about 420,000 distinct CDR3 sequences, 12% to 15% found once; its top ten account for approximately 5.8%. Source material: blood. The receptors were gathered from a woman younger than 30 with Graves' hyperthyroidism.

This clonotype was counted ten times or more. V usage is TRBV28 and J usage is TRBJ2-7, with a weak D call TRBD2 (6 bases). The germline V and J ends were trimmed by 3 bases and 6 bases, with 9 bases remaining between them. The CDR3 has 12 amino acids. Germline values: CDR1 MDHEN, CDR2 SYDVKM. CDR3 amino acids: CASSLRDSEQYF. The DNA of the CDR3 is TGTGCCAGCAGTTTGCGGGACTCCGAGCAGTACTTC.

The CDR3 sequence: CASSVVGGASSGNTIYF. The CDR3 nucleotides read TGTGCCAGCAGCGTCGTAGGGGGGGCTTCCTCTGGAAACACCATATATTTT. This chain uses TRBV9 with TRBJ1-3; D might be TRBD1 (6 bases). Trimming took 2 bases from V and 0 from J, leaving 15 bases between them. This CDR3 has 17 amino acids. Per germline, CDR1 SGDLS and CDR2 YYNGEE.

This clonotype occurred a few times. V and J are TRBV6-1 and TRBJ2-3; 9 nucleotides match TRBD2. The CDR3 consists of 13 residues. CDR1 is MNHNS, CDR2 SASEGT, per germline. J was trimmed by 13 bases and V by 7 bases; bases with no gene match: 12. CDR3 sequence: CASNNLSGRGKYF. The CDR3 DNA sequence: TGTGCCAGCAATAACCTTAGCGGGAGAGGAAAGTATTTT.

The V gene is TRBV7-9, the J gene TRBJ1-3; 8 bases match TRBD1. The CDR3 contains 15 residues. The junction had 4 bases not matched to a gene; V was cut back by 4 bases and J by 2 bases. Germline loops: CDR1 SEHNR, CDR2 FQNEAQ (reference sequence). For the CDR3, the DNA is TGTGCCAGCAGCTCCAGGGGGCTGGCTGGAAACACCATATATTTT. Translated, it gives CASSSRGLAGNTIYF.

This clonotype was detected a few times. The rearrangement links TRBV9 to TRBJ2-1; D perhaps matches TRBD1 (5 bases). From germline, CDR1 is SGDLS and CDR2 YYNGEE. V lost 4 bases to trimming and J lost 12 bases, with 17 bases between them. The CDR3 length is 13 residues. The chain's CDR3 is CASSQRDSGGQFF. The CDR3 DNA sequence: TGTGCCAGCAGCCAACGAGACAGTGGTGGGCAGTTCTTC. The full variable domain, rest sourced from reference TRBV9 and TRBJ2-1, is DSGVTQTPKHLITATGQRVTLRCSPRSGDLSVYWYQQSLDQGLQFLIQYYNGEERAKGNILERFSAQQFPDLHSELNLSSLELGDSALYFCASSQRDSGGQFFGPGTRLTVL.

In this sample, this clonotype turned up many times. The V call is TRBV27, the J call TRBJ2-5; D is ambiguous. CDR1 is MNHEY, CDR2 SMNVEV, per germline (reference sequence). With 0 bases removed from V and 5 bases from J, the gap between germline ends came to 16 bases. This CDR3 region has 16 residues. The CDR3 nucleotides are TGTGCCAGCAGTTTATCTTTTCCCCAGGTACCCGAGACCCAGTACTTC. It codes for CASSLSFPQVPETQYF.

A few counts support this clonotype. Given the absence of the conserved phenylalanine or tryptophan at the CDR3 end, a read error is likely. V is TRBV6-1 and J is TRBJ1-5; 7 nucleotides agree with TRBD1. Germline CDR1 reads MNHNS; CDR2 reads SASEGT. This CDR3 contains 15 residues. Germline trimming cut 6 bases from V and 1 base from J; bases unmatched to any gene: 6. CDR3 DNA sequence: TGTGCCAGCAGACCCGGGACAGAGAGCAATCAGCCCCAGCATCTT. It is translated as CASRPGTESNQPQHL.

There are many counts of this clonotype. The J gene is TRBJ2-7, the V gene TRBV28; 15 positions match TRBD2. CDR3 length: 16 amino acids. Germline V CDR1 and CDR2: MDHEN, SYDVKM. J was trimmed by 6 bases and V by 3 bases; bases with no gene match: 6. CDR3 region: CASSLFGTSGRSEQYF. DNA of the CDR3: TGTGCCAGCAGTTTGTTCGGGACTAGCGGGAGGAGCGAGCAGTACTTC.

This clonotype has ten or more counts. This chain links TRBV4-1 with TRBJ2-7; D unresolved. The germline V gene encodes CDR1 MGHRA and CDR2 YSYEKL. Trimming stripped 1 base from V and 2 bases from J, with 6 bases between. This CDR3 has 13 residues. Here the CDR3 DNA reads TGCGCCAGCAGCCAAGTTGGCACCTACGAGCAGTACTTC. Its protein is CASSQVGTYEQYF.

This chain connects TRBV19 to TRBJ2-1; 10 positions match TRBD2. The CDR3 sequence is 14 residues long. Germline CDR1 LNHDA, CDR2 SQIVND (reference sequence). The ends lost 3 bases at V and 12 bases at J; junction bases unmatched: 8. The CDR3 region is CASSIPGTSARQFF. Here the CDR3 DNA reads TGTGCCAGTAGTATTCCCGGGACTAGCGCCCGGCAGTTCTTC. The full variable domain, in which reference TRBV19 and TRBJ2-1 provide the parts outside the CDR3, is DGGITQSPKYLFRKEGQNVTLSCEQNLNHDAMYWYRQDPGQGLRLIYYSQIVNDFQKGDIAEGYSVSREKKESFPLTVTSAQKNPTAFYLCASSIPGTSARQFFGPGTRLTVL.

This clonotype was found many times. The gene calls are TRBV4-1 and TRBJ1-1, with D perhaps matching TRBD1 (6 bases). This CDR3 contains 16 residues. Trimming stripped 4 bases from V and 5 bases from J, with 20 bases between. The germline V gene has CDR1 MGHRA and CDR2 YSYEKL. In DNA form, the CDR3 reads TGCGCCAGCAGCCCTGACAGGAGCCAAACCTGGACTGAAGCTTTCTTT. Protein: CASSPDRSQTWTEAFF.

This clonotype was seen many times. J is TRBJ2-1 and V is TRBV11-2; D is unresolved. The CDR3 has 13 residues. Per germline, CDR1 SGHAT and CDR2 FQNNGV. V gave up 5 bases and J gave up 7 bases, with 12 bases separating them. The CDR3 DNA sequence: TGTGCCAGCAGCACCCAATTTCCGAATGAGCAGTTCTTC. Translated: CASSTQFPNEQFF. Complete variable domain (other parts from reference TRBV11-2 and TRBJ2-1): EAGVAQSPRYKIIEKRQSVAFWCNPISGHATLYWYQQILGQGPKLLIQFQNNGVVDDSQLPKDRFSAERLKGVDSTLKIQPAKLEDSAVYLCASSTQFPNEQFFGPGTRLTVL.

This clonotype showed up many times. Here the CDR3 reads CASSERDGRPQHF. Here the CDR3 DNA reads TGTGCCAGCAGTGAGCGGGACGGTCGGCCCCAGCATTTT. The chain has TRBV2 and TRBJ1-5, with a possible D match to TRBD1 (5 bases). The CDR3 runs 13 residues. Trimming removed 3 bases at V and 9 bases at J, with 12 bases between. Germline assignment: CDR1 SNHLY and CDR2 FYNNEI.

The V and J genes are TRBV7-2 and TRBJ2-5, with D perhaps being TRBD1 or TRBD2 (5 bases each). This CDR3 contains 11 residues. Trimming removed 11 bases at V and 5 bases at J, with 12 bases between. Germline CDR1 SGHTA, CDR2 FQGNSA. The CDR3 loop is CAGHRGETQYF. CDR3 sequence (DNA): TGTGCCGGACACAGAGGGGAGACCCAGTACTTC.

This clonotype was detected ten times or more. The V gene is TRBV28, the J gene TRBJ2-1, with D perhaps TRBD2 (6 bases). The CDR3 is 20 amino acids. From germline, CDR1 is MDHEN and CDR2 SYDVKM. The V and J ends lost 3 bases and 0 bases respectively, with 24 bases between them. CDR3 amino acids: CASSFPSLTASESSYNEQFF. The CDR3 nucleotides are TGTGCCAGCAGTTTCCCGTCCCTCACTGCTAGCGAGAGCTCCTACAATGAGCAGTTCTTC.

This clonotype came up a few times. The chain carries TRBV6-1 and TRBJ1-5; perhaps TRBD1 as D (5 bases). With 6 bases removed from V and 6 bases from J, the gap between germline ends came to 18 bases. CDR3 length: 15 residues. Per the germline V gene, CDR1 is MNHNS and CDR2 is SASEGT. CDR3 protein: CASRGDSGEGQPQHF. CDR3 coding DNA: TGTGCCAGCAGGGGAGACAGCGGAGAGGGTCAGCCCCAGCATTTT.

This clonotype was seen a few times. V and J are TRBV6-2 or TRBV6-3 and TRBJ2-7; TRBD2 might be the D (6 bases). V was trimmed by 7 bases and J by 4 bases, leaving 17 bases between them. This CDR3 has 14 amino acids. CDR1 is MNHEY and CDR2 is SVGEGT in the germline V gene. The CDR3 reads CASKGTVRGYEQYF. The CDR3 DNA reads TGTGCCAGCAAAGGGACCGTTCGGGGGTACGAGCAGTACTTC.

V and J are TRBV4-1 and TRBJ2-5; 10 nucleotides agree with TRBD2. V lost 1 base and J lost 7; bases outside the gene matches: 6. The V gene's germline CDR1 is MGHRA and CDR2 YSYEKL. This CDR3 contains 15 residues. The CDR3 region is CASSQAAGGPGTQYF. Here the CDR3 DNA reads TGCGCCAGCAGCCAAGCAGCGGGAGGGCCTGGGACCCAGTACTTC.

This clonotype was found a few times. The J gene is TRBJ1-5, the V gene TRBV6-2 or TRBV6-3; no firm D call. This CDR3 region has 13 residues. The V end lost 1 base, the J end lost 4 bases, and 5 bases lay between the germline ends. Germline V lookup: CDR1 MNHEY, CDR2 SVGEGT. The CDR3 here is CASSYWRNQPQHF. Here the CDR3 DNA reads TGTGCCAGCAGTTACTGGAGGAATCAGCCCCAGCATTTT.

The table lists this clonotype with many counts. The chain links TRBV5-1 to TRBJ2-1; D gene ambiguous. CDR3 length: 14 amino acids. Trimming pared 0 bases from V and 2 bases from J, leaving 6 bases between. Germline values: CDR1 SGHRS, CDR2 YFSETQ. The CDR3 coding sequence is TGCGCCAGCAGCTTGGACTATACCTACAATGAGCAGTTCTTC. Its protein is CASSLDYTYNEQFF. The whole variable domain, filled in from reference TRBV5-1 and TRBJ2-1, reads KAGVTQTPRYLIKTRGQQVTLSCSPISGHRSVSWYQQTPGQGLQFLFEYFSETQRNKGNFPGRFSGRQFSNSRSEMNVSTLELGDSALYLCASSLDYTYNEQFFGPGTRLTVL.

This clonotype showed up many times. The CDR3 reads CSVGPLRGQGEQYF. CDR3 sequence (DNA): TGCAGCGTTGGTCCCTTGCGAGGGCAAGGCGAGCAGTACTTC. The gene calls are TRBV29-1 and TRBJ2-7; D is perhaps TRBD2 (5 bases). Germline assignment: CDR1 SQVTM and CDR2 ANQGSEA. The CDR3 spans 14 residues. V was cut by 4 bases and J by 6 bases, with 19 bases left in between.

J is TRBJ2-5 and V is TRBV29-1; D uncertain. Germline assignment: CDR1 SQVTM and CDR2 ANQGSEA. The CDR3 loop spans 13 amino acids. The ends were cut back, 3 bases at V and 3 bases at J, with 11 bases in the middle. The CDR3 bases are TGCAGCGTTGATTTTGGCAGGAAAGAGACCCAGTACTTC. Translation: CSVDFGRKETQYF.

This clonotype came up many times. V usage is TRBV27 and J usage is TRBJ2-1; 9 positions agree with TRBD2. The CDR3 runs 18 residues. Germline values: CDR1 MNHEY, CDR2 SMNVEV (reference sequence). The ends lost 3 bases at V and 7 bases at J; junction bases unmatched: 16. CDR3: CASSFEFGAGGPRNEQFF. The DNA of the CDR3 is TGTGCCAGCAGTTTTGAGTTTGGAGCGGGAGGCCCCAGGAATGAGCAGTTCTTC.

The J gene is TRBJ1-1, the V gene TRBV5-8; 7 bases match TRBD1. CDR3 length: 14 amino acids. V shed 1 base, J shed 4 bases, and the junction held 4 bases outside the gene matches. Looked up from germline, CDR1 is SGHTS and CDR2 is YDEGEE. CDR3 nucleotides: TGTGCCAGCAGCTTGTCTGGGACAGCCACTGAAGCTTTCTTT. It encodes CASSLSGTATEAFF.

This clonotype occurred many times. The CDR3 spells CASSQWATSSYNEQFF. The CDR3 DNA reads as TGTGCCAGCAGCCAATGGGCGACTAGCAGCTACAATGAGCAGTTCTTC. This chain connects TRBV3-1 to TRBJ2-1; 7 nucleotides agree with TRBD2. The germline V gene encodes CDR1 LGHDT and CDR2 YNNKEL (reference sequence). The CDR3 contains 16 residues. V was clipped by 2 bases and J by 3 bases; unmatched bases: 7.

Turning to this clonotype: One base away lies a much larger clone, so this may be a sequencing read error. The V call is TRBV10-3, the J call TRBJ2-6; D ambiguous. V lost 7 bases, J lost 2 bases, and 6 bases lay in between. Germline assignment: CDR1 ENHRY and CDR2 SYGVKD. This CDR3 comprises 13 residues. CDR3 in DNA: TGTGCCATCACCCATCCTGGGGCCAACGTCCTGACTTTC. This sequence encodes CAITHPGANVLTF.

This clonotype has at least ten counts. This chain connects TRBV6-7 to TRBJ2-1; TRBD2 matches 7 bases. TRBV6-7 is an ORF, and what it does is uncertain. The CDR3 is 18 residues long. V gave up 6 bases and J gave up 1 base; unmatched junction bases: 15. CDR3: CASSPGREKALSYNEQFF. DNA of the CDR3: TGTGCCAGCAGCCCGGGGCGGGAGAAAGCTCTTTCCTACAATGAGCAGTTCTTC.

In its sample, this clonotype was seen many times. Here the CDR3 DNA reads TGTGCCAGCAGCACACCGGGACTATTCAATGAGCAGTTCTTC. It codes for CASSTPGLFNEQFF. The chain links TRBV6-1 to TRBJ2-1; 7 bases line up with TRBD2. The CDR3 runs 14 residues. The J segment lost 6 bases and the V segment lost 6 bases, leaving 8 bases of the junction unmatched. Germline CDR1 and CDR2: MNHNS and SASEGT.

This clonotype was seen ten or more times. The CDR3 sequence is CFGGQGDYGYTF. CDR3 sequence (DNA): TGCTTTGGCGGGCAGGGGGACTATGGCTACACCTTC. This chain links TRBV20-1 with TRBJ1-2; TRBD1 aligns across 7 bases. Per germline, CDR1 DFQATT and CDR2 SNEGSKA (reference sequence). This CDR3 contains 12 residues.

This sequence joins TRBV12-3 or TRBV12-4 and TRBJ2-3, with 10 bases that match TRBD2. CDR3 length equals 14 residues. J was trimmed by 5 bases and V by 8 bases; bases with no gene match: 7. DNA of the CDR3: TGTGCCAGCCAGCAGCGGGAGGGGGTAGATACGCAGTATTTT. This encodes CASQQREGVDTQYF.